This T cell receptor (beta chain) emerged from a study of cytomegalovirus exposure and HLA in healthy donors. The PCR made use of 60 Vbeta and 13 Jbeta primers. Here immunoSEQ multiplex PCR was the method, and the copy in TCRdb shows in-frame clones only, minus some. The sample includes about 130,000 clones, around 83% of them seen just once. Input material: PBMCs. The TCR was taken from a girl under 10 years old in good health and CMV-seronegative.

This chain's CDR3 is CASSRDRDYEQYF. The CDR3 DNA follows: TGTGCCAGCAGCCGGGACAGAGATTACGAGCAGTACTTC. The genes are TRBV4-2 and TRBJ2-7; 7 bases are a match to TRBD1. The CDR3 spans 13 residues. V gave up 4 bases and J gave up 4 bases; unmatched junction bases: 4. CDR1 LGHNA and CDR2 YNFKEQ come from the germline V gene.